This T cell receptor (beta chain) emerged from a study of blood T cell repertoires in COVID-19. Turning to the study itself: Samples of COVID-19 (acute and convalescent) were obtained from the United States, Italy and Spain. The analysed material was cDNA or gDNA that came from T cells, B-cell-depleted T cells, or PBMCs.

V was pared by 6 bases and J by 5 bases, with 7 bases of the junction left unmatched. The germline V gene encodes CDR1 SGHVS and CDR2 FQNEAQ. The CDR3 is 16 residues long. Enrolled during active infection, Seattle patients were then followed longitudinally. Repertoires were generated with immunoSEQ multiplex PCR, while TCRdb's copy carries only in-frame clones and drops some. The sample records 250,000 or so clones, 70% to 90% being singletons. The sequence came from a woman aged 60-75 years with COVID-19, enrolled during active disease. The rearrangement joins TRBV7-8 to TRBJ2-3; 14 bases match TRBD2. What was sequenced was peripheral blood. Here the CDR3 DNA reads TGTGCCAGCAGTTGGGGACTAGCGGGAGTCGGAGATACGCAGTATTTT. This encodes CASSWGLAGVGDTQYF.